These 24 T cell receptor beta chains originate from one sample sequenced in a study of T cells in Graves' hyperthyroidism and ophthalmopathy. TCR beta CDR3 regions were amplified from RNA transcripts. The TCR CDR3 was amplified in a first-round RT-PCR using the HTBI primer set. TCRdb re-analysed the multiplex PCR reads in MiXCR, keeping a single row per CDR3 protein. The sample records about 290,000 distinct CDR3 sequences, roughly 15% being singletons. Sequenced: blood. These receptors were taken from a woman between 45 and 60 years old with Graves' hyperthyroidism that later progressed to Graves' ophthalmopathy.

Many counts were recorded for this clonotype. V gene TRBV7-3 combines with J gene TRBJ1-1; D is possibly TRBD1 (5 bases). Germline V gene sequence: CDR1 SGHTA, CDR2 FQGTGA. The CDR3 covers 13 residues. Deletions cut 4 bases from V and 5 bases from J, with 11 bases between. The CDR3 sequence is CASSSTEGTEAFF. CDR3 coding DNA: TGTGCCAGCAGCTCAACCGAGGGGACTGAAGCTTTCTTT. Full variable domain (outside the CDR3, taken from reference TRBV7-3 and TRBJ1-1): GAGVSQTPSNKVTEKGKYVELRCDPISGHTALYWYRQSLGQGPEFLIYFQGTGAADDSGLPNDRFFAVRPEGSVSTLKIQRTERGDSAVYLCASSSTEGTEAFFGQGTRLTVV.

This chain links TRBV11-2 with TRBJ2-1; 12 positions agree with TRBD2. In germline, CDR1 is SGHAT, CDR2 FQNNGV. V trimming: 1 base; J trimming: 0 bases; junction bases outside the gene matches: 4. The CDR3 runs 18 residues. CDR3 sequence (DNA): TGTGCCAGCAGCTTAGTCACTAGCGGGAGGATCTCCTACAATGAGCAGTTCTTC. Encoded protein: CASSLVTSGRISYNEQFF.

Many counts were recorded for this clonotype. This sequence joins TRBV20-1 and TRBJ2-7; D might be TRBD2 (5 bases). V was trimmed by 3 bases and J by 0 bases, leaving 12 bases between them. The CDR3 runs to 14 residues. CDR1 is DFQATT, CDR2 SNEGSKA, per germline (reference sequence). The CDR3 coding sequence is TGCAGTGCTAGGCGGCTAGGGAGCTCCTACGAGCAGTACTTC. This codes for CSARRLGSSYEQYF.

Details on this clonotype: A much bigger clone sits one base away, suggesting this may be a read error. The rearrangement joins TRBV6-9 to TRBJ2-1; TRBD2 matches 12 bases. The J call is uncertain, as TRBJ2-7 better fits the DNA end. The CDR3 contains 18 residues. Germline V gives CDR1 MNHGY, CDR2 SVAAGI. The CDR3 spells CASSFAFPGLAGYNEQYF. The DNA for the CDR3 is TGTGCCAGCAGTTTCGCTTTTCCGGGACTAGCGGGCTACAATGAGCAGTACTTC.

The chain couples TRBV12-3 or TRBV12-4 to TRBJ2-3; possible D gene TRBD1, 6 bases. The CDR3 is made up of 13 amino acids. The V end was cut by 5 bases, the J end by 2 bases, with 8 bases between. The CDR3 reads CASSGTNTDTQYF. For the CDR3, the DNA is TGTGCCAGCAGTGGGACAAACACAGATACGCAGTATTTT.

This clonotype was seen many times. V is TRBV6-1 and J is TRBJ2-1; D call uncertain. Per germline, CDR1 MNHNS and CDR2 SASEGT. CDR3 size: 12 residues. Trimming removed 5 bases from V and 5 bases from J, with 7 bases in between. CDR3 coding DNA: TGTGCCAGCAGTTCCGATCACAATGAGCAGTTCTTC. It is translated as CASSSDHNEQFF.

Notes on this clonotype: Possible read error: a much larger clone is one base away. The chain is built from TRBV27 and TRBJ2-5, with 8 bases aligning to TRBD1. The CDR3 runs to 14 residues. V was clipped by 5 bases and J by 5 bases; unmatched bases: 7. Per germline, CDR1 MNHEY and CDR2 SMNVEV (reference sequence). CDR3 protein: CASSGQGLVETQYF. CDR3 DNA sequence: TGTGCCAGCAGTGGACAGGGTTTGGTCGAGACCCAGTACTTC.

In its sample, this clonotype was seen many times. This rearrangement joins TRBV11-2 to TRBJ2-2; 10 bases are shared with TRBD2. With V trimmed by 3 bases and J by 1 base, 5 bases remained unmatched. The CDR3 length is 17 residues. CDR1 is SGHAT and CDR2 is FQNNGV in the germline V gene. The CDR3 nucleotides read TGTGCCAGCAGCTTCGCGGGACTAGCGATGAACACCGGGGAGCTGTTTTTT. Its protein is CASSFAGLAMNTGELFF.

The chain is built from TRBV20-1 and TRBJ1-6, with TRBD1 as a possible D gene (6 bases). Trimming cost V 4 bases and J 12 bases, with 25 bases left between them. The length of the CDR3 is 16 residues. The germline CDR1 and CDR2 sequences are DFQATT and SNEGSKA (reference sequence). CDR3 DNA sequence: TGCAGTGCTACCCCGGGGACAAGGGGCTATTTCGTACCCCTCCACTTT. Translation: CSATPGTRGYFVPLHF.

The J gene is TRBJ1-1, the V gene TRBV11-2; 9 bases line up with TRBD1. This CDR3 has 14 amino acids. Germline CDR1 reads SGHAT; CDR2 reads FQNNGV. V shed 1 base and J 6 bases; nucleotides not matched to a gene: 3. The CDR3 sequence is CASSLVGQGPEAFF. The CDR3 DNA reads TGTGCCAGCAGCTTAGTGGGACAGGGCCCTGAAGCTTTCTTT.

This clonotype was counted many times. CDR3 residues: CASSFGRAYNEQFF. The CDR3 coding sequence is TGTGCCAGCAGTTTCGGGAGGGCCTACAATGAGCAGTTCTTC. This chain uses TRBV12-3 or TRBV12-4 with TRBJ2-1; 8 bases map to TRBD2. Trimming cost V 3 bases and J 2 bases; bases outside gene matches: 0. The CDR3 is made up of 14 amino acids.

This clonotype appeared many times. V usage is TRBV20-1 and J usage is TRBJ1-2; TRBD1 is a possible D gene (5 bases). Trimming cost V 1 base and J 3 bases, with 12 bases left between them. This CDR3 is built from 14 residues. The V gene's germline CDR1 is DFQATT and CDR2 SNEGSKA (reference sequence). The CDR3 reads CSARVPGGHYGYTF. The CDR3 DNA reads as TGCAGTGCTAGAGTTCCGGGGGGTCACTATGGCTACACCTTC.

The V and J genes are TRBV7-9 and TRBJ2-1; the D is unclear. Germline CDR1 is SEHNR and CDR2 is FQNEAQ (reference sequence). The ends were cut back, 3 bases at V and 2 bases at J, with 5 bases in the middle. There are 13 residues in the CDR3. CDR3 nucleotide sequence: TGTGCCAGCAGCTTTGGGGCCTACAATGAGCAGTTCTTC. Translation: CASSFGAYNEQFF.

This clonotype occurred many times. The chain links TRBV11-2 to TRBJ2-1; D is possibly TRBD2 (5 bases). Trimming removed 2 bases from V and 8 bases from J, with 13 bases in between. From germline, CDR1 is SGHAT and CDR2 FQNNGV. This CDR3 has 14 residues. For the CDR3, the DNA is TGTGCCAGCAGCTTAATCCGGGGAGAGCATGAGCAGTTCTTC. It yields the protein CASSLIRGEHEQFF.

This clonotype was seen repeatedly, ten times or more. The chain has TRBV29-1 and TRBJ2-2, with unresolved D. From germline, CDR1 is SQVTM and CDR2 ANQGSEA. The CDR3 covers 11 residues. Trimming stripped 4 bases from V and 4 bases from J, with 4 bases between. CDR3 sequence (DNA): TGCAGCGTTGCGTTCACCGGGGAGCTGTTTTTT. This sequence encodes CSVAFTGELFF.

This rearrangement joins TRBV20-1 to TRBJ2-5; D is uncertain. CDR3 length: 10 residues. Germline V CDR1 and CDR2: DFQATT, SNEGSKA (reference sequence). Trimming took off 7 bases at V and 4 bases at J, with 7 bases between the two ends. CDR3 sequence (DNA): TGCAGTGGGTGGGGAGAGACCCAGTACTTC. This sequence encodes CSGWGETQYF.

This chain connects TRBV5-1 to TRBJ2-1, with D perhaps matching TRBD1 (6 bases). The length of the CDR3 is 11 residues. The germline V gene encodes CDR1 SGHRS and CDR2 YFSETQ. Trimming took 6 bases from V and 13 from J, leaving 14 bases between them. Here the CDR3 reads CASIGQSSQFF. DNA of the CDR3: TGCGCCAGCATTGGACAGAGCTCTCAGTTCTTC.

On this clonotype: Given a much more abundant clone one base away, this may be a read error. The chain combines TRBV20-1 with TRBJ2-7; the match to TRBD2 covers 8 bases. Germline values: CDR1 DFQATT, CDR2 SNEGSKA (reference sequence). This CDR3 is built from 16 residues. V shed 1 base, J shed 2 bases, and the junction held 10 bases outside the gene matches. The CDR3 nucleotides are TGCAGTGCTAGAGCCCTATCCAGCGGGGGCCCCTACGAGCAGTACTTC. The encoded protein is CSARALSSGGPYEQYF.

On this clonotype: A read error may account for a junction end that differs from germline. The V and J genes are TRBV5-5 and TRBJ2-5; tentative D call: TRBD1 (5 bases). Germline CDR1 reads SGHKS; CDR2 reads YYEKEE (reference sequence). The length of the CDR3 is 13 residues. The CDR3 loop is CASSLTGQEAQYF. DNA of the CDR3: TGTGCCAGCAGCTTGACAGGCCAAGAGGCCCAGTACTTC.

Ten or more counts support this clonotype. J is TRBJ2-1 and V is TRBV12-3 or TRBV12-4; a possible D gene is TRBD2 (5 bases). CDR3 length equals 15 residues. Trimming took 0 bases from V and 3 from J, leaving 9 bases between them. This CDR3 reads CASSLAGDYYNEQFF. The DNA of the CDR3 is TGTGCCAGCAGTTTAGCGGGAGATTACTACAATGAGCAGTTCTTC.

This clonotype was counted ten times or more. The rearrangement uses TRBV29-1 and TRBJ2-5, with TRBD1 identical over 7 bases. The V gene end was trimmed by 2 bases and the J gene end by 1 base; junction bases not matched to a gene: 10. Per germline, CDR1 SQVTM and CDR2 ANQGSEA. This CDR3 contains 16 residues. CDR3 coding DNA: TGCAGCGTTGAACCCCCTACCGGGACAGCCCAAGAGACCCAGTACTTC. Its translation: CSVEPPTGTAQETQYF.

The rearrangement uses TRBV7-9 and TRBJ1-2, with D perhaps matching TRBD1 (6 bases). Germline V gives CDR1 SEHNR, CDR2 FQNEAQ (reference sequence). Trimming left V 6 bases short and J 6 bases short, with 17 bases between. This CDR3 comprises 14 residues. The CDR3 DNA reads TGTGCCAGCAGTCCGTCCGGGGGGCCAAATGGCTACACCTTC. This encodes CASSPSGGPNGYTF.

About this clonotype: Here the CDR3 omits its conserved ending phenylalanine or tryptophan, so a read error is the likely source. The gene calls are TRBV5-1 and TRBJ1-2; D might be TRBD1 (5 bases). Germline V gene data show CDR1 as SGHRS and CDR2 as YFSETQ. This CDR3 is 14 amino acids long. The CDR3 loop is CASSLGLQVNGYTL. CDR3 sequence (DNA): TGTGCCAGCAGCTTGGGCCTACAGGTTAATGGCTACACCCTC.

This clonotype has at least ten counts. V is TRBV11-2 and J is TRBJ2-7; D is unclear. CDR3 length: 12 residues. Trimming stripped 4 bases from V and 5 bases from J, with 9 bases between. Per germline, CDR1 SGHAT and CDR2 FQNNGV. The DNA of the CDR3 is TGTGCCAGCAGCTCCGGTTTCCACGAGCAGTACTTC. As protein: CASSSGFHEQYF.